This T cell receptor beta chain emerged from a study of T cell responses to AZD1222 COVID-19 vaccine. Study-level points and caveats: Increases in Spike-specific TCR breadth and depth were seen after two AZD1222 doses. Samples come after the peak T cell response, not at day 14. Of the AZD1222 recipients, only six were seropositive at baseline.

Repertoires were generated with immunoSEQ multiplex PCR, while TCRdb's copy carries only in-frame clones and drops some. Counted here are about 39,000 clones, about 92% occurring once; the ten biggest clones make up over 35%. It was second doses at about 4 or about 12 weeks that were pooled. The V and J ends lost 3 bases and 7 bases respectively, with 15 bases between them. The CDR3 runs 14 residues. The germline CDR1 and CDR2 sequences are GTSNPN and SVGIG (reference sequence). In the case of this clone: Its antigen remains unidentified.

Sequenced material: peripheral blood, taken 28 days after the second AZD1222 dose. The clonotype was recovered from an adult who received the AZD1222 COVID-19 vaccine. The chain employs TRBV30 and TRBJ1-4; tentatively, D is TRBD1 (5 bases). The CDR3 region is CAWSNTGGSEKLFF. CDR3 DNA: TGTGCCTGGAGCAATACAGGAGGTAGTGAAAAACTGTTTTTT. Full variable domain (remainder filled in from reference TRBV30 and TRBJ1-4): SQTIHQWPATLVQPVGSPLSLECTVEGTSNPNLYWYRQAAGRGLQLLFYSVGIGQISSEVPQNLSASRPQDRQFILSSKKLLLSDSGFYLCAWSNTGGSEKLFFGSGTQLSVL.